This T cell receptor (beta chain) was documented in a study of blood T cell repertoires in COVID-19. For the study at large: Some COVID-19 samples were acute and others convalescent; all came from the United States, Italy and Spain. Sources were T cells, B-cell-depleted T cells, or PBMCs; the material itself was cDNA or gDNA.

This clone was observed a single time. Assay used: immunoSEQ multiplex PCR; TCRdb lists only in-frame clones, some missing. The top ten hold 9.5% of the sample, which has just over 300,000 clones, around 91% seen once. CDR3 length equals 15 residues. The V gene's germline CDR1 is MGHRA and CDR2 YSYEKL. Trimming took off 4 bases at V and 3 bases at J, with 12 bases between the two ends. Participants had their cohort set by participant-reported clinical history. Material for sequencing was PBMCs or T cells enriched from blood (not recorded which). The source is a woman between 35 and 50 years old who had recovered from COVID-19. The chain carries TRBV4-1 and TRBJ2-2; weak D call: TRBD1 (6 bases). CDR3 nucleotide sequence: TGCGCCAGCAGCCCCTGGACAGCACACACCGGGGAGCTGTTTTTT. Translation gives CASSPWTAHTGELFF.